Listed below are T cell receptor beta chains from one sample, sequenced in a study of cytomegalovirus exposure and HLA in healthy donors. Measured with immunoSEQ multiplex PCR; TCRdb has only the in-frame clones, and not every one. The sample gives 90,000 to 95,000 clones, approximately 81% of which show up once; 0.95% to 1.5% is in the top ten. Material for sequencing was PBMCs. The source is a girl aged 2 to 10 in good health and CMV-seropositive. CDR3s include the opening cysteine and the closing phenylalanine or tryptophan. A D gene is named only where the DNA matches it firmly. The size of a clone is reported for some rows only, either as once, few or many, or as a class for expanded clones.

d_call clone_size j_call v_call cdr3_aa cdr3_nt
TRBD1 NA TRBJ2-5 TRBV5-4 CASSQGQAQETQYF TGTGCCAGCAGCCAGGGACAGGCACAAGAGACCCAGTACTTC
NA NA TRBJ1-1 TRBV19 CASSMKAVNTEAFF TGTGCCAGTAGTATGAAAGCTGTGAACACTGAAGCTTTCTTT
NA once TRBJ2-1 TRBV5-1 CASSRELAGAYNEQFF TGCGCCAGCAGCAGGGAACTAGCCGGGGCCTACAATGAGCAGTTCTTC
TRBD1 NA TRBJ2-7 TRBV19 CASTRGTGRAYEQYF TGTGCCAGTACTAGGGGGACAGGGCGCGCCTACGAGCAGTACTTC
TRBD1 NA TRBJ1-4 TRBV7-9 CASSFRTGGSEKLFF TGTGCCAGCAGCTTTCGGACAGGGGGATCTGAGAAACTGTTTTTT
NA NA TRBJ1-2 TRBV7-2 CASSLSGNGGYTF TGTGCCAGCAGCTTATCCGGGAATGGGGGCTACACCTTC
TRBD2 NA TRBJ2-3 TRBV5-1 CASKLVGGTDTQYF TGCGCCAGCAAGCTGGTGGGAGGGACAGATACGCAGTATTTT
TRBD2 once TRBJ2-3 TRBV6-5 CASSYSIAGSGDTQYF TGTGCCAGCAGTTACTCCATAGCGGGATCGGGAGATACGCAGTATTTT
NA NA TRBJ1-3 TRBV10-2 CATRGPSGNTIYF TGCGCCACCCGGGGTCCTTCTGGAAACACCATATATTTT
TRBD1 NA TRBJ1-5 TRBV10-3 CAITPGQGDQPQHF TGTGCCATCACCCCGGGACAGGGGGATCAGCCCCAGCATTTT
NA NA TRBJ1-1 TRBV5-6 CASSPLDRLNTEAFF TGTGCCAGCAGCCCCTTAGACAGGCTGAACACTGAAGCTTTCTTT
NA NA TRBJ2-3 TRBV10-1 CASSETLAGSTDTQYF TGCGCCAGCAGTGAGACACTAGCTGGTAGCACAGATACGCAGTATTTT
NA NA TRBJ1-5 TRBV6-1 CASSEGTENQPQHF TGTGCCAGCAGTGAAGGTACGGAGAATCAGCCCCAGCATTTT
NA NA TRBJ1-2 TRBV13 CASRQQGGYGYTF TGTGCCAGCAGGCAGCAGGGAGGGTATGGCTACACCTTC
TRBD2 NA TRBJ2-3 TRBV19 CASSGLADWDTQYF TGTGCCAGTAGCGGTCTAGCGGACTGGGATACGCAGTATTTT
TRBD2 few TRBJ2-1 TRBV7-2 CASTQSGLAGGQGHNEQFF TGTGCCAGCACCCAATCCGGCCTAGCGGGAGGGCAGGGTCATAATGAGCAGTTCTTC
NA NA TRBJ1-1 TRBV9 CASTPPGNTEAFF TGTGCCAGCACCCCCCCAGGAAACACTGAAGCTTTCTTT
NA NA TRBJ2-7 TRBV6-1 CASSNRGLYEQYF TGTGCCAGCAGCAACAGGGGACTCTACGAGCAGTACTTC
NA NA TRBJ2-5 TRBV10-3 CAISESNLKTQYF TGTGCCATCAGTGAGTCTAACTTAAAGACCCAGTACTTC
NA NA TRBJ1-1 TRBV27 CASSPGNRNTEAFF TGTGCCAGCAGTCCGGGAAATCGGAACACTGAAGCTTTCTTT
TRBD2 NA TRBJ2-7 TRBV6-6 CASTTSGISSYEQYF TGTGCCAGCACGACTAGCGGGATTAGCTCCTACGAGCAGTACTTC
TRBD1 once TRBJ2-7 TRBV18 CASSPTDRVGEQYF TGTGCCAGCTCACCAACCGACAGGGTGGGCGAGCAGTACTTC
TRBD2 NA TRBJ2-7 TRBV5-1 CASSRSWGLRYEQYF TGCGCCAGCTCCCGTTCCTGGGGACTACGCTACGAGCAGTACTTC
NA NA TRBJ1-1 TRBV28 CASSPSPTGHLNTEAFF TGTGCCAGCAGTCCCAGCCCGACCGGACATCTGAACACTGAAGCTTTCTTT
NA NA TRBJ2-2 TRBV9 CASSVTAANTGELFF TGTGCCAGCAGCGTAACTGCCGCAAACACCGGGGAGCTGTTTTTT
TRBD2 NA TRBJ2-3 TRBV30 CAWRAGGPDTQYF TGTGCCTGGAGGGCGGGAGGTCCGGATACGCAGTATTTT
NA NA TRBJ1-1 TRBV29-1 CSVAALDGVMNTEAFF TGCAGCGTTGCGGCTCTAGACGGTGTTATGAACACTGAAGCTTTCTTT
NA few TRBJ2-4 TRBV2 CASRTPGTSKNIQYF TGTGCCAGCAGAACACCCGGGACAAGCAAAAACATTCAGTACTTC
NA NA TRBJ2-1 TRBV6-5 CASSYSDSHNEQFF TGTGCCAGCAGTTACTCGGACAGCCACAATGAGCAGTTCTTC
TRBD2 once TRBJ2-7 TRBV10-3 CAISESTSGTYEQYF TGTGCCATCAGTGAGTCAACTAGCGGGACCTACGAGCAGTACTTC
TRBD1 NA TRBJ1-1 TRBV6-1 CASRNTGGGWTEAFF TGTGCCAGCAGGAATACAGGGGGCGGGTGGACTGAAGCTTTCTTT
NA NA TRBJ1-2 TRBV5-6 CASSPTSAGGGYTF TGTGCCAGCAGCCCAACGAGTGCAGGAGGAGGCTACACCTTC
NA NA TRBJ1-1 TRBV30 CAWSVLRNTEAFF TGTGCCTGGAGTGTACTCCGGAACACTGAAGCTTTCTTT
NA NA TRBJ1-1 TRBV27 CASRDRLNTEAFF TGTGCCAGCAGGGACAGATTGAACACTGAAGCTTTCTTT
NA few TRBJ2-1 TRBV6-5 CASSPRTDNEQFF TGTGCCAGCAGCCCCCGGACTGACAATGAGCAGTTCTTC
TRBD1 few TRBJ2-7 TRBV7-6 CASSSGTGDYEQYF TGTGCCAGCAGCTCCGGGACAGGGGACTACGAGCAGTACTTC
NA once TRBJ2-5 TRBV29-1 CSVVGVQETQYF TGCAGCGTTGTAGGGGTCCAAGAGACCCAGTACTTC
TRBD1 few TRBJ2-3 TRBV4-2 CASSHFSGTGTGDTQYF TGTGCCAGCAGCCATTTTTCCGGGACAGGGACAGGAGATACGCAGTATTTT
NA NA TRBJ1-5 TRBV27 CASSSSQGSRQPQHF TGTGCCAGCAGTTCTTCACAGGGTTCCCGTCAGCCCCAGCATTTT
NA NA TRBJ1-5 TRBV28 CASSPVGHGGNQPQHF TGTGCCAGCAGCCCCGTGGGACATGGGGGCAATCAGCCCCAGCATTTT
NA once TRBJ2-1 TRBV6-5 CASSQSPLREQFF TGTGCCAGCAGCCAATCCCCCCTGAGGGAGCAGTTCTTC